This T cell receptor (beta chain) was retrieved from a study of blood T cell repertoires in COVID-19. In the study overall: The samples span acute and convalescent COVID-19 from the United States, Italy and Spain. Sources were T cells, B-cell-depleted T cells, or PBMCs; the material itself was cDNA or gDNA.

With V trimmed by 5 bases and J by 0 bases, 4 bases remained unmatched. The CDR3 contains 14 residues. Germline V gene data show CDR1 as GTSNPN and CDR2 as SVGIG (reference sequence). As handled by the study authors: Amplification with reference gene primers provided the estimates of nucleated cell counts. Libraries were prepared by immunoSEQ multiplex PCR; TCRdb keeps only in-frame clonotypes and omits some of them. V, J and clone size are taken as reported in that table, and D and trimming were inferred from the DNA itself. The data show about 230,000 clones, more than 75% seen once. V and J are TRBV30 and TRBJ1-3; TRBD1 matches 7 bases. This TCR derives from a man between 40 and 49 years old with acute or convalescent COVID-19. The specimen was peripheral blood. CDR3 residues: CAWGGGLSGNTIYF. The DNA for the CDR3 is TGTGCCTGGGGAGGGGGCCTCTCTGGAAACACCATATATTTT.